This T cell receptor beta chain is from a study of cytomegalovirus exposure and HLA in healthy donors. A multiplex PCR was run with 60 Vbeta primers and 13 Jbeta primers. Repertoires were generated with immunoSEQ multiplex PCR, while TCRdb's copy carries only in-frame clones and drops some. This table holds some 150,000 clones, 60% to 80% found once. CDR1 MNHEY and CDR2 SMNVEV come from the germline V gene (reference sequence). CDR3 length: 13 amino acids. Trimming cost V 6 bases and J 7 bases, with 12 bases left between them. Material for sequencing was PBMCs. This chain connects TRBV27 to TRBJ2-2; D possibly corresponds to TRBD2 (6 bases). The receptor was derived from a male donor in good health and CMV-seronegative. Written as DNA, the CDR3 is TGTGCCAGCAGACCCGGGGGAATCGGGGAGCTGTTTTTT. The encoded protein is CASRPGGIGELFF.